This TCR beta chain was identified during a study of vaccination and CD4 T cells after COVID-19. Treatment described: roughly 11-day PBMC culture with coronavirus spike peptide pools or control peptides (ViraFEST assay). This CDR3 comprises 13 residues. The Oncomine TCR Beta short-read assay sequenced DNA from cultured CD4+ T cells. TCRdb called the PCR reads again in MiXCR, with one record for every CDR3 protein. The sample consists of about 5,200 distinct CDR3 sequences, about 30% of them appearing once. This clonotype was seen more than once but under ten times. Its matching antigen is unknown. General study findings and limits: Analysis of convalescent patients found that 304 of 307 vaccine-specific clones were spike mono-reactive.

Sequences were derived from CD4+ T cells from blood, cultured in vitro, sampled after SARS-CoV-2 vaccination. This chain links TRBV21-1 with TRBJ2-7; the table's D call of TRBD1 was not tested on the DNA. TRBV21-1 is recorded as a pseudogene. This sequence was found in a human donor who had recovered from COVID-19. The CDR3, as DNA: TGTGCCAGCAGCAGCGGACAGGGGCACGAGCAGTACTTC. This sequence encodes CASSSGQGHEQYF.